This is a list of T cell receptor beta chains from one sample in a study of tumor and adjacent non-tumor tissue in lung cancer. TCRdb called the multiplex PCR reads again in MiXCR, with one record for every CDR3 protein. The data hold approximately 82,000 distinct CDR3 sequences, with 76% observed a single time. Source material: distant non-tumor lung tissue. The receptors stem from a man between 65 and 80 years old with non-small cell lung cancer. Each CDR3 is given with its conserved first and last residue. Fields, in order: clone size, V gene, D gene, J gene, CDR3 length, CDR3 DNA, CDR3 protein. The D gene is left open where the match is weak. A clone size is listed for some rows: how often the clone was seen (once, few, many), or a class if it is expanded.

>.|TRBV11-2|.|TRBJ2-1|14
TGTGCCAGCGGCGAGTCGTTAGGGGGAAATGAGCACTTCTTC
CASGESLGGNEHFF
>.|TRBV6-5|TRBD1|TRBJ2-7|15
TGTGACAGCAGTTACTCCCGGACAGGGCCTAACGAGCAGTACTTC
CDSSYSRTGPNEQYF
>.|TRBV6-2/TRBV6-3|.|TRBJ2-7|16
TGTGCCAACAGTTCCCAGGGGGGGGTCTACAGCTACGAGCAGTACTTC
CANSSQGGVYSYEQYF
>.|TRBV6-2/TRBV6-3|.|TRBJ1-1|15
TGTGCCAGCAATTACGTCGACTCCTCGGACACTGAAGCTTTCTTT
CASNYVDSSDTEAFF
>.|TRBV5-8|.|TRBJ2-2|14
TGTACCAGCAGACAACTCCGACAGATCGGGGAGCTGTTTTTT
CTSRQLRQIGELFF
>many|TRBV12-3/TRBV12-4|.|TRBJ1-2|11
TGTGCCAGCAGTAACGACTATGGCTACACCTTC
CASSNDYGYTF
>.|TRBV5-1|.|TRBJ1-1|13
TGCGTCTGCGGTTACAGGGAGGCCACTGAAGCTTTCTTT
CVCGYREATEAFF
>.|TRBV28|.|TRBJ1-2|12
TGTACCAGCAGTCCTAGTACCTATGGCTACACCTTC
CTSSPSTYGYTF
>once|TRBV12-3/TRBV12-4|.|TRBJ1-1|13
TGTGCCAGCAGTTCAACTCGGAACACTGAAGCATTCTTT
CASSSTRNTEAFF
>once|TRBV6-1|TRBD1|TRBJ1-6|16
TGTGCCAGCAGTTACACTGGGACAGGGATCGGATCACCCCTCCACTTT
CASSYTGTGIGSPLHF
>.|TRBV6-5|.|TRBJ2-3|15
TGTGCCAGCAGCGGATCAGGGGTTAGCACAGATACGCAGTATTTT
CASSGSGVSTDTQYF
>few|TRBV11-3|.|TRBJ2-7|13
TGTGCCAGCAACCTGACAGGAGGCTACGAGCAGTACTTC
CASNLTGGYEQYF
>.|TRBV11-3|.|TRBJ2-1|16
TGTGCCAGCAGCTTAGATCCCACGGGGGGCAGAGGTGGGCAGTCCTTC
CASSLDPTGGRGGQSF
>.|TRBV7-9|TRBD2|TRBJ2-1|21
TGTGCCAGCACGTCGGCCATAGCGGGGGGTGTCCAAACCAACACCTACAATGAGCAGTTCTTC
CASTSAIAGGVQTNTYNEQFF
>.|TRBV29-1|.|TRBJ1-2|16
TGTAGCGTTGTCACCTATCAATCCTCGGGAGAAGATGGCTACACATTC
CSVVTYQSSGEDGYTF
>.|TRBV11-3|TRBD1|TRBJ2-6|17
TGTGCCAGGGATGAGGGACAGGGGAAGTCTGTGGCCAACGTCCTGACTTTC
CARDEGQGKSVANVLTF
>.|TRBV11-2|TRBD2|TRBJ2-1|14
TGTGCCAGCAGCTTAGCGGGGGGAGCCAGTGAGAAGTTCTTC
CASSLAGGASEKFF
>.|TRBV20-1|.|TRBJ1-5|14
TGCAGTGCTCAAACCCCCGGGGACAATCAGCCCCAACATTTT
CSAQTPGDNQPQHF
>.|TRBV11-2|.|TRBJ2-7|14
TGTGCCAACAGCTTAGTTGATTGGGATCGAGAGAAGTACTTC
CANSLVDWDREKYF
>.|TRBV6-2/TRBV6-3|TRBD2|TRBJ2-1|19
TGTGCCAGCAGTTACTCTGCGACTAGCGGGAGGGCCGTATACAATGGCCAGTTCTTC
CASSYSATSGRAVYNGQFF
>.|TRBV6-5|TRBD2|TRBJ2-7|17
TGTGCCAGCAAGGGTTCGGGACTAGTGGGATCGTCCTACGAGCTGTACTTC
CASKGSGLVGSSYELYF
>.|TRBV11-3|.|TRBJ2-2|12
TGTGACAGCAGCTTAAGCGCCTGGGAGCTGTTTTTT
CDSSLSAWELFF
>.|TRBV12-3/TRBV12-4|.|TRBJ1-5|14
TGTGCCACCAGTTTCCGGGCTACCAATCAGCCCAAGCATTTT
CATSFRATNQPKHF
>.|TRBV12-5|.|TRBJ1-5|14
TGTGCTAGTCGCCTTACCGCTGGCAGTCAGCCCCAACATTTC
CASRLTAGSQPQHF
>.|TRBV12-3/TRBV12-4|.|TRBJ2-7|12
TGTGCCAGCAGCCGAGGACAGAACAAGCAGTACTTC
CASSRGQNKQYF
>.|TRBV11-3|.|TRBJ2-3|12
TGTGCCAGCAACTTAACAGAGGTTACGCAGTATTTT
CASNLTEVTQYF
>few|TRBV6-1|TRBD2|TRBJ2-1|16
TGTGCCAGCAGTGCTATAATAGCGGGAGGCCATAATGAGCAGTTCTTC
CASSAIIAGGHNEQFF
>.|TRBV11-2|.|TRBJ1-1|15
TGTGCCAGCAGCCACCCCAACGTTGGGGGAACTGAAGATTTCTTT
CASSHPNVGGTEDFF
>.|TRBV29-1|.|TRBJ2-5|13
TGCAGCGTTGATAGGGGAGTTGGGGAGACCCAGTACTTC
CSVDRGVGETQYF
>.|TRBV6-1|.|TRBJ1-1|16
TGTGCCAGCAGTGATGTTCAGGGAAATCTTAACAATGAAGTTTTCTTT
CASSDVQGNLNNEVFF
>.|TRBV5-4|.|TRBJ1-1|14
TGTGCCAGCAGCTGGAACAGAATGAACACTGAGGCTTTCTTT
CASSWNRMNTEAFF
>.|TRBV20-1|TRBD1|TRBJ1-5|14
TGCAGTGCTAGTTTCGGGACAGGCAATCAACCCCAGCATTTT
CSASFGTGNQPQHF
>.|TRBV29-1|.|TRBJ1-1|13
TGTAGCGGAGGGATAGCCCTGAACAATGAAGCTTTCTTT
CSGGIALNNEAFF
>.|TRBV20-1|TRBD2|TRBJ2-2|20
TGCAGTGTTACCCCCGGCGGGAGGTTGGGACCAGGAGGTAGTACCGGAGAGCTGTTTTTT
CSVTPGGRLGPGGSTGELFF
>.|TRBV19|.|TRBJ2-2|14
TGTGCCAGTCAGAAAATCACAGGACTCAGGGAGCTGTTTTTT
CASQKITGLRELFF
>.|TRBV7-9|.|TRBJ2-2|15
TGTGCCAGCAGTGCGGTACAGACCGAGACCGGGGAGCTGTTTTTT
CASSAVQTETGELFF
>.|TRBV11-2|.|TRBJ1-2|12
TGCGCCAGCAGCCAAGTACTATATGGCTACACCTTC
CASSQVLYGYTF
>few|TRBV11-3|.|TRBJ1-1|16
TGTGCCAGCAGTTTCCAGGACAGTACCCTGAACAATGAAGCTTTCTTT
CASSFQDSTLNNEAFF
>few|TRBV5-1|.|TRBJ1-2|14
TGCGCCAGCAGATTGGCAGGGTTATCCGATGGCTACACCTTC
CASRLAGLSDGYTF
>.|TRBV20-1|.|TRBJ2-7|16
TGCAGTGCTAGAGTGAAGGGGCAAGCTAGGGTTTACGAGCAGTACTTC
CSARVKGQARVYEQYF
>.|TRBV30|TRBD2|TRBJ2-3|17
TGTGCCTGGGTCCCTCTCGGGACTAGCGGGAGCACAGATACGCATTATTTT
CAWVPLGTSGSTDTHYF
>.|TRBV11-3|TRBD2|TRBJ2-1|15
TGTGCCAGCAGCCCAGGACTAGCGGGAGTGGATGGGCAGTTCTTC
CASSPGLAGVDGQFF
>few|TRBV29-1|TRBD2|TRBJ2-3|16
TGCAGCGTAGCCTGGACTAGCGGAGGTAGCACAGATACGCAGTATTTT
CSVAWTSGGSTDTQYF
>.|TRBV5-4|TRBD2|TRBJ2-7|16
TGTGCCAGCAGCTTGGCAGCGGGGGGGCCGGTCAATGAGCAGTACTTC
CASSLAAGGPVNEQYF
>.|TRBV28|.|TRBJ2-2|13
TGTGCCAGCAGTGGTCAGGAGACCGGGGAGCTGTTTTTT
CASSGQETGELFF
>many|TRBV21-1|.|TRBJ2-7|14
TGTGCCAGCAGCAAAGTCGGACAGGCCTACGAGCAGTACTTC
CASSKVGQAYEQYF
>.|TRBV6-5|.|TRBJ2-7|17
TGTGCCAGCAGTTGGACCGGGATACCCAAGAGCCCCTACGAGCAGTACTTC
CASSWTGIPKSPYEQYF
>.|TRBV29-1|TRBD2|TRBJ2-3|14
TGCAGCGTTGAGGGTTCATCCGGGGGGTATACACGGTATTTT
CSVEGSSGGYTRYF
>.|TRBV4-3|TRBD1|TRBJ1-2|13
TGCGCCAGCAGACAAGAGACAGGGGAGGGCTACACCTTC
CASRQETGEGYTF
>.|TRBV29-1|.|TRBJ1-2|16
TGCAGCTTTGTCCCCTATCAATCCTCGGGAGAAGATGGCCACACTTTC
CSFVPYQSSGEDGHTF
>.|TRBV10-3|TRBD1|TRBJ1-5|15
TGTGCCATCAGTGACCGACAGGGGAGTGCTCAGCCCCAGCATTTT
CAISDRQGSAQPQHF
>.|TRBV5-5|.|TRBJ2-7|16
TGTGCCAGCAGCTTGGCCGTGACCGGGAACACCTACCAGCAGTACTTC
CASSLAVTGNTYQQYF
>.|TRBV20-1|TRBD2|TRBJ2-3|16
TGCAGTGCTAGAGGGACTAGCGTCCCCGGGTTAGATACGCAGTATTTT
CSARGTSVPGLDTQYF
>.|TRBV29-1|.|TRBJ2-5|13
TGCAGCTTGGCAGACAGGTTCCGAGAGAACCAGTACTTC
CSLADRFRENQYF